The TCR beta chain under discussion was sequenced for a study of Graves' ophthalmopathy and Graves' hyperthyroidism. The study, taken as a whole, reports: In blood, most expanded thyroid clonotypes above 0.001 frequency were also detected.

Reliance was placed on clinical symptoms, serum thyroxine, TRAb, thyroid ultrasound and orbital computed tomography for diagnosis. Remarks on this clonotype: No antigen is known for it.

RNA transcripts served as template for amplifying TCR beta CDR3 sequences. The workflow started with a first-round RT-PCR run with HTBI primers and then moved on to a second-round multiplex PCR. TCRdb fed the multiplex PCR reads into MiXCR, producing one record per CDR3 protein. Of over 500,000 distinct CDR3 sequences detected, 22% appear once; the ten largest clones hold more than 5.5%. Germline V gene sequence: CDR1 SGHNT, CDR2 YENEEA. With 2 bases removed from V and 3 bases from J, the gap between germline ends came to 7 bases. The CDR3 loop spans 13 amino acids. Sequencing used peripheral blood. V gene TRBV11-3 combines with J gene TRBJ2-5; D call uncertain. The clonotype was recovered from a woman under 30 with stable Graves' hyperthyroidism. Some clones in this sample may be carry-over from other donors' samples. The CDR3 DNA reads TGTGCCAGCAGCTTATCACTGGAAGAGACCCAGTACTTC. Translated, it gives CASSLSLEETQYF.